The 10 T cell receptor beta chains below come from one sample, sequenced in a study of pediatric ulcerative colitis. Data came from immunoSEQ multiplex PCR; TCRdb stores just in-frame clones and leaves some out. The repertoire holds under 70,000 clones, with about 87% as singletons. The specimen was blood. The receptors shown here come from a boy between 10 and 17 years old who was a control in a study of pediatric ulcerative colitis.

The chain recombines TRBV19 with TRBJ2-7, with D perhaps matching TRBD2 (7 bases). The V gene lost 6 bases and the J gene lost 2 bases, with 20 bases spanning the gap. Germline CDR1 LNHDA, CDR2 SQIVND (reference sequence). The CDR3 sequence is 16 residues long. This CDR3 reads CASSPSGGWGAYEQYF. The DNA for the CDR3 is TGTGCCAGTAGCCCCTCGGGGGGCTGGGGGGCCTACGAGCAGTACTTC.

This rearrangement joins TRBV5-6 to TRBJ1-2; TRBD1 matches 7 bases. The CDR3 is 13 residues long. Looked up from germline, CDR1 is SGHDT and CDR2 is YYEEEE. Unmatched junction bases numbered 8, after V lost 5 bases and J lost 7 bases. Here the CDR3 reads CASRSTGSGGYTF. The CDR3 nucleotides read TGTGCCAGCAGATCGACAGGGTCGGGTGGCTACACCTTC.

This clone was observed a handful of times. The chain carries TRBV2 and TRBJ1-5; 12 bases match TRBD1. Trimming cost V 6 bases and J 2 bases; bases outside gene matches: 11. Germline-derived CDR1 and CDR2 are SNHLY and FYNNEI. The CDR3 loop spans 18 amino acids. The CDR3 sequence: CASRTPGQGALGNQPQHF. The CDR3, as DNA: TGTGCCAGCAGGACCCCGGGACAGGGGGCTCTGGGCAATCAGCCCCAGCATTTT.

This chain uses TRBV7-2 with TRBJ2-7, with TRBD1 matching 8 bases. CDR1 and CDR2 from the germline V gene are SGHTA and FQGNSA. The CDR3 consists of 15 residues. V dropped 5 bases and J dropped 1; count of bases not matched to a gene: 7. The chain's CDR3 is CASSRSGGASYEQYF. The CDR3 coding sequence is TGTGCCAGCAGCCGATCAGGGGGCGCATCCTACGAGCAGTACTTC.

J is TRBJ2-3 and V is TRBV10-2; TRBD2 aligns across 9 bases. Germline V gene data show CDR1 as WSHSY and CDR2 as SAAADI. V lost 6 bases, J lost 5 bases, and 9 bases stayed unmatched. The CDR3 has 15 amino acids. Here the CDR3 DNA reads TGCGCCAGCAGGAAGGGACTAGCCACAGGAGATACGCAGTATTTT. Its protein product is CASRKGLATGDTQYF.

The chain employs TRBV28 and TRBJ1-1; D is unresolved. Trimming shortened V by 2 bases and J by 1 base, and 5 bases separated the two germline ends. The CDR3 contains 13 residues. The germline V gene has CDR1 MDHEN and CDR2 SYDVKM. The CDR3 region has the DNA TGTGCCAGCAGTTTAAACAGGAACACTGAAGCTTTCTTT. This gives the protein CASSLNRNTEAFF.

V and J are TRBV11-2 and TRBJ1-4; TRBD1 might be the D (6 bases). This CDR3 has 18 residues. Per the germline V gene, CDR1 is SGHAT and CDR2 is FQNNGV. Trimming pared 0 bases from V and 0 bases from J, leaving 14 bases between. CDR3: CASSLDIGGLATNEKLFF. The CDR3 DNA reads as TGTGCCAGCAGCTTAGATATCGGGGGGCTCGCAACTAATGAAAAACTGTTTTTT. The variable domain in full, with the rest retrieved from reference TRBV11-2 and TRBJ1-4, is EAGVAQSPRYKIIEKRQSVAFWCNPISGHATLYWYQQILGQGPKLLIQFQNNGVVDDSQLPKDRFSAERLKGVDSTLKIQPAKLEDSAVYLCASSLDIGGLATNEKLFFGSGTQLSVL.

V and J are TRBV9 and TRBJ1-6; D unclear. Trimming pared 2 bases from V and 7 bases from J, leaving 7 bases between. CDR3 length: 13 residues. CDR1 is SGDLS, CDR2 YYNGEE, per germline. CDR3 amino acids: CASSVRWNSPLHF. The CDR3, as DNA: TGTGCCAGCAGCGTGCGTTGGAATTCACCCCTCCACTTT.

The genes are TRBV5-1 and TRBJ2-1; 7 bases map to TRBD1. CDR3 size: 14 residues. Germline CDR1 and CDR2: SGHRS and YFSETQ. Germline trimming cut 3 bases from V and 3 bases from J; bases unmatched to any gene: 3. The CDR3 is CASSSDRSYNEQFF. CDR3 bases: TGCGCCAGCAGCTCGGACAGGAGCTACAATGAGCAGTTCTTC.

This sequence joins TRBV4-1 and TRBJ1-2; 9 bases line up with TRBD1. Trimming removed 2 bases from V and 3 bases from J; junction bases left unmatched: 4. The germline gives CDR1 MGHRA, CDR2 YSYEKL. This CDR3 has 15 residues. In nucleotides, the CDR3 is TGCGCCAGCAGCCAACCCGGGACAGGGTACTATGGCTACACCTTC. Protein: CASSQPGTGYYGYTF.